Shown below are 2 T cell receptor beta chains from a single sample sequenced in a study of glioma-infiltrating T cells after dendritic cell vaccination (TCRdb year 2016). The sample's time point label is to be understood as: after dendritic cell vaccination, including at tumor progression/relapse. Libraries came from the immunoSEQ multiplex PCR assay. What TCRdb holds here is the immuneACCESS table cut down to in-frame rearrangements. Part of the clones is not present; checked against another copy, under half of the missing clones reflect an unresolved V gene, and the others are unexplained. In all, the sample holds roughly 85,000 clones, and 75% to 90% of those were seen once. In total, the top ten clones hold 8.5% of the sample. The material sequenced was blood, taken after dendritic cell vaccination. Receptors originate from a human donor with glioblastoma.

This clone has just one count. The V gene is TRBV7-2, the J gene TRBJ1-2; no definite D call. CDR3 size: 11 residues. V was cut by 5 bases and J by 4 bases, with 5 bases left in between. CDR1 and CDR2 (germline): SGHTA, FQGNSA. The CDR3 coding sequence is TGTGCCAGCAGCACTATCTATGGCTACACCTTC. Its translation is CASSTIYGYTF.

V usage is TRBV7-2 and J usage is TRBJ2-2, with 7 nucleotides matching TRBD1. The length of the CDR3 is 16 residues. The V segment lost 1 base and the J segment 4 bases; nucleotides outside the gene matches: 6. Germline V CDR1 and CDR2: SGHTA, FQGNSA. In DNA form, the CDR3 reads TGTGCCAGCAGCTTAGTGTCAGGGGGTACCACCGGGGAGCTGTTTTTT. It codes for CASSLVSGGTTGELFF. Using reference TRBV7-2 and TRBJ2-2 for the parts outside the CDR3, the full variable domain is GAGVSQSPSNKVTEKGKDVELRCDPISGHTALYWYRQSLGQGLEFLIYFQGNSAPDKSGLPSDRFSAERTGGSVSTLTIQRTQQEDSAVYLCASSLVSGGTTGELFFGEGSRLTVL.